These 31 T cell receptor beta chains share one sample of origin, sequenced in a study of regulatory T cells in long-lasting Graves disease. Time point noted: newly diagnosed GD, antithyroid drugs for less than 3 months. The TCR library used RNA extracted from PBMCs. CDR3-region Arm-PCR and iRepertoire HTBI primers produced the TCR beta libraries. TCRdb re-called the multiplex PCR reads with MiXCR, one entry per CDR3 protein. This sample carries just over 600,000 distinct CDR3 sequences, approximately 15% of them seen once, and the ten largest clones take under 20%. These data also featured in a second study, about T cells in Graves' hyperthyroidism and ophthalmopathy.

The specimen comprised peripheral blood mononuclear cells (PBMCs), sampled at new diagnosis, from a patient treated with antithyroid drugs. Every receptor here comes from a woman younger than 45 with Graves disease.

This clonotype was picked up many times. This chain uses TRBV6-1 with TRBJ1-5, with a weak D call TRBD1 (6 bases). The CDR3 spans 16 residues. Trimming left V 4 bases short and J 1 base short, with 14 bases between. Germline CDR1 and CDR2: MNHNS and SASEGT. The CDR3 protein is CASSVSSQGSNQPQHF. CDR3 DNA: TGTGCCAGCAGTGTCTCATCACAGGGAAGCAATCAGCCCCAGCATTTT.

This clonotype was detected only a few times. This chain connects TRBV9 to TRBJ2-1; the match to TRBD2 covers 11 bases. Per the germline V gene, CDR1 is SGDLS and CDR2 is YYNGEE. Unmatched junction bases numbered 4, after V lost 3 bases and J lost 5 bases. This CDR3 region has 15 residues. CDR3 sequence reads: CASSGLAGTDNEQFF. Written as DNA, the CDR3 is TGTGCCAGCAGCGGACTAGCGGGAACTGACAATGAGCAGTTCTTC.

V is TRBV19 and J is TRBJ2-1, with unresolved D. V dropped 9 bases and J dropped 7 bases, with 4 bases sitting between them. Germline loops: CDR1 LNHDA, CDR2 SQIVND (reference sequence). This CDR3 spans 9 amino acids. The CDR3 sequence: CARKNEQFF. The CDR3 coding sequence is TGTGCCAGAAAGAATGAGCAGTTCTTC.

This clonotype turned up a few times. It is likely a read error, because the conserved phenylalanine at the end of the CDR3 is missing. No DNA is shown, since the ends of the CDR3 on it are uncertain; the CDR3 is the one TCRdb lists. Here the CDR3 reads CASSADRGGVL. The V gene is TRBV2, the J gene TRBJ1-1; the table's D gene call, TRBD1, was not cross checked with the DNA. Germline CDR1 and CDR2: SNHLY and FYNNEI. The CDR3 length equals 11 residues, ends included.

This clonotype was seen many times. The junction departs from germline at one end; a sequencing error may be responsible. The chain uses TRBV7-9 and TRBJ2-7; D may correspond to TRBD1 or TRBD2 (5 bases each). This CDR3 is built from 11 residues. Germline CDR1 is SEHNR and CDR2 is FQNEAQ (reference sequence). The CDR3 loop reads CASSWDGSRNF. For the CDR3, the DNA is TGTGCCAGCAGCTGGGACGGCTCGAGGAACTTC.

This chain uses TRBV3-1 with TRBJ2-7; TRBD1 agrees at 10 bases. Germline-derived CDR1 and CDR2 are LGHDT and YNNKEL (reference sequence). The V segment lost 4 bases and the J segment 3 bases; nucleotides outside the gene matches: 12. CDR3 size: 17 residues. CDR3 in DNA: TGTGCCAGCAGCCCGACGACCGGGACAGGGGTTCTCTACGAGCAGTACTTC. As protein: CASSPTTGTGVLYEQYF.

This clonotype has a handful of counts. V usage is TRBV7-3 and J usage is TRBJ2-2; 12 bases are shared with TRBD2. Per the germline V gene, CDR1 is SGHTA and CDR2 is FQGTGA. V gave up 5 bases and J gave up 8 bases; unmatched junction bases: 12. The CDR3 totals 17 residues. CDR3 protein: CASSRGLAGPIGGELFF. DNA for the CDR3: TGTGCCAGCAGCCGCGGACTAGCGGGACCAATTGGGGGGGAGCTGTTTTTT.

This clonotype has just a few counts. The chain has TRBV7-9 and TRBJ1-1; TRBD1 agrees at 8 bases. The trim removed 5 bases at V and 1 base at J, leaving 3 bases unmatched. This CDR3 region has 14 residues. Germline CDR1 is SEHNR and CDR2 is FQNEAQ (reference sequence). The CDR3 loop reads CASSMTGANTEAFF. In nucleotides, the CDR3 is TGTGCCAGCAGCATGACAGGGGCGAACACTGAAGCTTTCTTT.

V and J are TRBV18 and TRBJ2-1; possibly TRBD2 for D (6 bases). The CDR3 loop spans 18 amino acids. Germline V lookup: CDR1 KGHSH, CDR2 LQKENI. V was cut by 3 bases and J by 7 bases, with 25 bases left in between. The CDR3 region is CASSPRRWQGGGTNEQFF. CDR3 coding DNA: TGTGCCAGCTCACCTCGGAGGTGGCAGGGCGGCGGGACGAATGAGCAGTTCTTC.

The rearrangement joins TRBV6-1 to TRBJ2-6, with 7 bases matching TRBD1. CDR3 length: 16 amino acids. The germline V gene encodes CDR1 MNHNS and CDR2 SASEGT. V lost 6 bases to trimming and J lost 0 bases; unmatched junction nucleotides: 5. CDR3 coding DNA: TGTGCCAGCAGCTCCGGGACAGTCTCTGGGGCCAACGTCCTGACTTTC. As protein: CASSSGTVSGANVLTF.

The chain couples TRBV27 to TRBJ1-3, with 8 bases identical to TRBD1. V was pared by 5 bases and J by 0 bases, with 3 bases of the junction left unmatched. Looked up from germline, CDR1 is MNHEY and CDR2 is SMNVEV (reference sequence). This CDR3 is 15 amino acids long. The CDR3 coding sequence is TGTGCCAGCAGTATTACAGGGGGCTCTGGAAACACCATATATTTT. This translates into CASSITGGSGNTIYF.

This clonotype was detected many times. The V and J genes are TRBV30 and TRBJ2-7; D perhaps matches TRBD2 (6 bases). Between the trimmed V and J ends, which lost 1 base and 0 bases, there was a span of 10 bases. This CDR3 is 14 amino acids long. Germline values: CDR1 GTSNPN, CDR2 SVGIG (reference sequence). The CDR3 DNA reads as TGTGCCTGGAGTGGGGAGGCGGGCTCCTACGAGCAGTACTTC. The encoded protein is CAWSGEAGSYEQYF.

V gene TRBV19 combines with J gene TRBJ2-4; possibly TRBD2 for D (6 bases). Trimming took off 9 bases at V and 1 base at J, with 22 bases between the two ends. Germline CDR1 reads LNHDA; CDR2 reads SQIVND (reference sequence). The CDR3 runs to 17 residues. CDR3 DNA: TGTGCCAGCGGAGGGCGGAGCCGAACCATGGCCAAAAACATTCAGTACTTC. Translating it yields CASGGRSRTMAKNIQYF.

This clonotype occurred many times. The chain recombines TRBV2 with TRBJ1-5; D perhaps matches TRBD1 (6 bases). The V gene lost 4 bases and the J gene lost 5 bases, with 6 bases spanning the gap. The CDR3 is 12 residues long. Germline CDR1 reads SNHLY; CDR2 reads FYNNEI. The CDR3 sequence is CASSAGDQPQHF. The DNA of the CDR3 is TGTGCCAGCAGTGCAGGGGATCAGCCCCAGCATTTT.

A single count supports this clonotype. Being one base from a much bigger clone, this may be a read error. This chain links TRBV2 with TRBJ2-7; a possible D gene is TRBD1 (5 bases). CDR1 and CDR2 from the germline V gene are SNHLY and FYNNEI. V was pared by 2 bases and J by 6 bases, with 17 bases between. The CDR3 has 15 residues. The DNA for the CDR3 is TGTGCCAGCAGTGAATTTGGTGGGGCAGGGCTCGAGCAGTACTTC. Amino acid sequence: CASSEFGGAGLEQYF.

This clonotype was detected many times. The chain couples TRBV6-1 to TRBJ2-2; 9 bases map to TRBD1. This CDR3 comprises 14 residues. Trimming removed 6 bases from V and 6 bases from J; junction bases left unmatched: 5. The V gene's germline CDR1 is MNHNS and CDR2 SASEGT. Here the CDR3 DNA reads TGTGCCAGCAGACAGGGGGCGGGCTCCGGGGAGCTGTTTTTT. As protein: CASRQGAGSGELFF.

J is TRBJ2-3 and V is TRBV20-1; D remains unclear. The length of the CDR3 is 14 residues. The germline V and J ends were trimmed by 3 bases and 0 bases, with 10 bases remaining between them. Germline V gene data show CDR1 as DFQATT and CDR2 as SNEGSKA (reference sequence). CDR3 nucleotides: TGCAGTGCTAGGGGATGGGTTAGCACAGATACGCAGTATTTT. Translation: CSARGWVSTDTQYF.

Many counts were recorded for this clonotype. The chain recombines TRBV12-3 or TRBV12-4 with TRBJ2-5; D is possibly TRBD1 (6 bases). Deletions cut 2 bases from V and 5 bases from J, with 15 bases between. CDR3 length: 15 residues. This CDR3 is CASSLQGLAGETQYF. CDR3 nucleotides: TGTGCCAGCAGTTTACAGGGGCTAGCTGGCGAGACCCAGTACTTC.

This clonotype was counted at least ten times. The genes are TRBV2 and TRBJ1-3; D may be TRBD1 (5 bases). Trimming pared 3 bases from V and 0 bases from J, leaving 6 bases between. From germline, CDR1 is SNHLY and CDR2 FYNNEI. This CDR3 has 14 amino acids. The CDR3 region is CASSDRVSGNTIYF. The CDR3 DNA is TGTGCCAGCAGTGACAGGGTCTCTGGAAACACCATATATTTT.

This clonotype has at least ten counts. V is TRBV12-3 or TRBV12-4 and J is TRBJ2-5, with D unclear. The length of the CDR3 is 15 residues. Between the trimmed V and J ends, which lost 3 bases and 0 bases, there was a span of 11 bases. The CDR3 DNA sequence: TGTGCCAGCAGTTTGGGTCGAGTTTACCAAGAGACCCAGTACTTC. Residues: CASSLGRVYQETQYF.

This clonotype was recorded a few times. V usage is TRBV28 and J usage is TRBJ2-3; D possibly corresponds to TRBD2 (6 bases). CDR1 is MDHEN and CDR2 is SYDVKM in the germline V gene. The CDR3 extends over 15 amino acids. Trimming cost V 4 bases and J 8 bases, with 19 bases left between them. CDR3 coding DNA: TGTGCCAGCAGTTATACCCTCGGGGGTTCGGGTACGCAGTATTTT. This gives the protein CASSYTLGGSGTQYF.

This clonotype occurred many times. J is TRBJ2-2 and V is TRBV12-3 or TRBV12-4; D not resolved. V lost 6 bases and J 3 bases, leaving 14 bases between the germline ends. The CDR3 has 15 residues. CDR3 loop: CASRRYGEDTGELFF. In nucleotides, the CDR3 is TGTGCCAGCAGGCGGTATGGCGAGGACACCGGGGAGCTGTTTTTT.

The chain uses TRBV6-2 or TRBV6-3 and TRBJ2-2, with 16 bases fitting TRBD2. The CDR3 runs to 18 residues. Per the germline V gene, CDR1 is MNHEY and CDR2 is SVGEGT. Trimming at V came to 5 bases and at J to 5 bases, leaving 8 bases not matched to a gene. The CDR3 protein is CASSPGTSGRESTGELFF. The CDR3 DNA sequence: TGTGCCAGCAGTCCCGGGACTAGCGGGAGGGAATCTACCGGGGAGCTGTTTTTT.

This clonotype was observed many times. The V call is TRBV11-2, the J call TRBJ2-1, with D unresolved. The CDR3 is 13 amino acids. V was trimmed by 1 base and J by 8 bases, leaving 9 bases between them. Per germline, CDR1 SGHAT and CDR2 FQNNGV. CDR3 loop: CASSLGPPDEQFF. The CDR3 DNA follows: TGTGCCAGCAGCTTAGGGCCCCCGGATGAGCAGTTCTTC.

This clonotype was seen a handful of times. The CDR3, as DNA: TGCGCCAGCAGCCTAGCTTCGGACGCCAGCTACGAGCAGTACTTC. Translating it yields CASSLASDASYEQYF. This chain links TRBV4-1 with TRBJ2-7; D is uncertain. V shed 4 bases and J shed 3 bases, with 16 bases lying between them. This CDR3 is built from 15 residues. Germline CDR1 is MGHRA and CDR2 is YSYEKL.

Note on this clonotype: The junction departs from the called germline gene at one end, perhaps through a read error. The chain recombines TRBV29-1 with TRBJ2-3; tentatively, D is TRBD1 (5 bases). This CDR3 is 12 amino acids long. Germline V gives CDR1 SQVTM, CDR2 ANQGSEA. The CDR3 DNA is TGCAGCCTTCGTAGCTCCACAGGTACGCAGTATTTT. This encodes CSLRSSTGTQYF.

This clonotype appeared a few times. The chain couples TRBV3-1 to TRBJ2-1; possibly TRBD2 for D (7 bases). The V gene lost 0 bases and the J gene lost 0 bases, with 15 bases spanning the gap. Germline CDR1 LGHDT, CDR2 YNNKEL (reference sequence). The CDR3 is 18 amino acids. CDR3 sequence reads: CASSQEGGGLSSYNEQFF. The CDR3 DNA follows: TGTGCCAGCAGCCAAGAGGGAGGGGGGCTTAGCTCCTACAATGAGCAGTTCTTC.

The chain is built from TRBV9 and TRBJ2-3, with 7 bases identical to TRBD1. CDR1 and CDR2 (germline): SGDLS, YYNGEE. V trimming: 4 bases; J trimming: 10 bases; junction bases outside the gene matches: 9. This CDR3 comprises 13 residues. This CDR3 is CASSPLDRAAQYF. The CDR3 region has the DNA TGTGCCAGCAGCCCCCTCGACAGGGCCGCGCAGTATTTT.

In its sample, this clonotype was seen a few times. The rearrangement joins TRBV10-3 to TRBJ1-1, with D perhaps TRBD1 (5 bases). This CDR3 is built from 13 residues. V lost 0 bases and J lost 7, with 9 bases in between. Germline V gene data show CDR1 as ENHRY and CDR2 as SYGVKD. This CDR3 reads CAISESGDGEAFF. As DNA, the CDR3 is TGTGCCATCAGTGAGTCGGGGGACGGTGAAGCTTTCTTT.

The table lists this clonotype with many counts. This chain uses TRBV3-1 with TRBJ2-2; 9 nucleotides align to TRBD2. With V trimmed by 4 bases and J by 4 bases, 4 bases remained unmatched. Germline values: CDR1 LGHDT, CDR2 YNNKEL (reference sequence). The CDR3 totals 15 residues. The CDR3 protein is CASSLSGRSTGELFF. CDR3 nucleotides: TGTGCCAGCAGCCTTAGCGGGAGAAGCACCGGGGAGCTGTTTTTT.

This clonotype was detected only a few times. The chain links TRBV3-1 to TRBJ2-2; 9 positions match TRBD2. The CDR3 sequence is 17 residues long. CDR1 is LGHDT, CDR2 YNNKEL, per germline (reference sequence). The J segment lost 2 bases and the V segment lost 2 bases, leaving 6 bases of the junction unmatched. The CDR3 sequence is CASSQFSGSRNTGELFF. The CDR3 DNA follows: TGTGCCAGCAGCCAATTTAGCGGGAGTAGAAACACCGGGGAGCTGTTTTTT.